This T cell receptor (beta chain) was found in a study of cytomegalovirus exposure and HLA in healthy donors. Findings and limits, study-wide: Later analysis identified a missense DCLRE1C variant that was linked to TCR beta V- and J-gene trimming. Earlier findings revealed that most TCR beta V segments proved productive either about 87% or about 30% of the time. As confirmed in vitro, a few CMV-associated chains were specific for CMV antigens. It is likely that the observed cluster of highly shared sequence variants was a sequencing artifact.

The PCR contained 60 Vbeta and 13 Jbeta primers. Sequencing used immunoSEQ multiplex PCR; TCRdb keeps in-frame clones, though not all of them. Found here are around 140,000 clones, roughly three quarters of them singletons; the top ten hold 0.94%. Of note for this clone: Antigen unknown.

The sequenced material came from PBMCs. The TCR sequence derives from a woman aged 55 to 70 in good health and CMV-seronegative.

CDR3 DNA: TGTGCCAGCAGCTTCAGGGTGGTCGGGACCGGGGAGCTGTTTTTT. Protein product: CASSFRVVGTGELFF. The J gene is TRBJ2-2, the V gene TRBV5-8, with a tentative D call TRBD1 (5 bases). This CDR3 spans 15 amino acids. V was shortened by 2 bases and J by 5 bases, with 13 bases between the two germline ends. Germline V gives CDR1 SGHTS, CDR2 YDEGEE.